The 28 T cell receptor beta chains reported below all come from one sample, sequenced in a study of radiotherapy plus CTLA-4 blockade in lung cancer. Clones were sequenced by immunoSEQ multiplex PCR, and TCRdb holds only the in-frame ones, with some missing. The table lists tens of thousands of clones, around 79% of them singletons. Sample: peripheral blood, taken from a patient treated with radiotherapy plus ipilimumab. The source of these receptors is a human donor with non-small cell lung cancer who had a partial response to radiotherapy plus ipilimumab. Some clones in this sample may be carry-over from other donors' samples.

This sequence joins TRBV29-1 and TRBJ2-6, with 9 positions matching TRBD1. Germline values: CDR1 SQVTM, CDR2 ANQGSEA. This CDR3 is built from 16 residues. V lost 6 bases to trimming and J lost 4 bases; unmatched junction nucleotides: 10. The CDR3 reads CSVGGTGKSGANVLTF. In DNA, the CDR3 is TGCAGCGTGGGGGGGACAGGGAAGTCCGGGGCCAACGTCCTGACTTTC.

The chain joins TRBV7-9 to TRBJ2-3; 8 bases line up with TRBD1. J was trimmed by 6 bases and V by 1 base; bases with no gene match: 6. The V gene's germline CDR1 is SEHNR and CDR2 FQNEAQ (reference sequence). This CDR3 spans 15 amino acids. The CDR3 sequence is CASSLVSGGADTQYF. The CDR3 bases are TGTGCCAGCAGCTTAGTATCAGGGGGCGCCGATACGCAGTATTTT.

V gene TRBV18 combines with J gene TRBJ1-1, with TRBD1 as a possible D gene (6 bases). Germline values: CDR1 KGHSH, CDR2 LQKENI. This CDR3 is built from 13 residues. The V gene lost 3 bases and the J gene lost 11 bases, with 16 bases spanning the gap. The CDR3 DNA is TGTGCCAGCTCACCGACGGGGGGCAATCGTGCTTTCTTT. This sequence encodes CASSPTGGNRAFF.

V usage is TRBV15 and J usage is TRBJ2-5, with D perhaps matching TRBD1 (6 bases). The CDR3 extends over 15 amino acids. Germline-derived CDR1 and CDR2 are LNHNV and YYDKDF (reference sequence). V was shortened by 2 bases and J by 1 base, with 11 bases between the two germline ends. The CDR3 bases are TGTGCCACCAGCAGATCCCTGGGGGCCCAAGAGACCCAGTACTTC. Its translation is CATSRSLGAQETQYF.

The V call is TRBV28, the J call TRBJ1-4, with no clear D. The CDR3 totals 15 residues. The V gene lost 7 bases and the J gene lost 0 bases, with 12 bases spanning the gap. Germline V gene sequence: CDR1 MDHEN, CDR2 SYDVKM. CDR3 in DNA: TGTGCCAGCACAATTCAGTCTGCAACTAATGAAAAACTGTTTTTT. Its protein product is CASTIQSATNEKLFF.

The chain carries TRBV10-3 and TRBJ2-7, with D perhaps matching TRBD1 (5 bases). V lost 10 bases and J lost 1, with 11 bases in between. Germline V lookup: CDR1 ENHRY, CDR2 SYGVKD. The CDR3 is 12 residues long. The CDR3 here is CATLDKSYEQYF. DNA for the CDR3: TGTGCCACCCTGGACAAGTCCTACGAGCAGTACTTC.

This clone was picked up a small number of times. The chain is built from TRBV19 and TRBJ2-7; no definite D call. There are 16 residues in the CDR3. Per the germline V gene, CDR1 is LNHDA and CDR2 is SQIVND (reference sequence). Between the trimmed V and J ends, which lost 0 bases and 3 bases, there was a span of 15 bases. In nucleotides, the CDR3 is TGTGCCAGTAGTATAGATCTGGCAGGTGGGCGCTACGAGCAGTACTTC. Translating gives CASSIDLAGGRYEQYF.

The V gene is TRBV18, the J gene TRBJ1-4; D gene uncertain. Trimming shortened V by 3 bases and J by 4 bases, and 9 bases separated the two germline ends. The CDR3 is made up of 14 amino acids. Germline V gene data show CDR1 as KGHSH and CDR2 as LQKENI. CDR3 in amino acids: CASSPFNGNEKLFF. DNA of the CDR3: TGTGCCAGCTCACCCTTCAACGGTAATGAAAAACTGTTTTTT.

This chain uses TRBV27 with TRBJ2-2; 8 nucleotides match TRBD2. The CDR3 is 17 residues long. Trimming removed 5 bases from V and 4 bases from J; junction bases left unmatched: 12. Germline V gives CDR1 MNHEY, CDR2 SMNVEV (reference sequence). The CDR3 nucleotides read TGTGCCAGCAGTCCGCCTGGGTCGGGGGGGGGCACCGGGGAGCTGTTTTTT. Amino acids: CASSPPGSGGGTGELFF.

This clone was detected only a few times. This sequence joins TRBV5-4 and TRBJ1-2; tentatively, D is TRBD1 (5 bases). From germline, CDR1 is SGHNT and CDR2 YYREEE (reference sequence). V was trimmed by 3 bases and J by 5 bases, leaving 17 bases between them. This CDR3 is built from 15 residues. The CDR3 nucleotides read TGTGCCAGCAGCTCCCTCGGCTCCAGGGCATATGGCTACACCTTC. Protein product: CASSSLGSRAYGYTF.

This clone was found a few times. The V call is TRBV7-2, the J call TRBJ1-3; D call uncertain. The ends were cut back, 5 bases at V and 0 bases at J, with 11 bases in the middle. In germline, CDR1 is SGHTA, CDR2 FQGNSA. CDR3 length equals 15 residues. CDR3 DNA: TGTGCCAGCAGCACCGGTCCGAGCTCTGGAAACACCATATATTTT. Amino acids: CASSTGPSSGNTIYF.

The chain carries TRBV4-1 and TRBJ2-3, with 12 bases identical to TRBD2. There are 17 residues in the CDR3. The J segment lost 4 bases and the V segment lost 1 base, leaving 6 bases of the junction unmatched. The germline CDR1 and CDR2 sequences are MGHRA and YSYEKL. CDR3 loop: CASSQGPLAGGSDTQYF. The CDR3 DNA reads TGCGCCAGCAGCCAAGGGCCACTAGCGGGGGGTTCAGATACGCAGTATTTT.

The J gene is TRBJ1-4, the V gene TRBV28; 9 bases align to TRBD1. CDR1 MDHEN and CDR2 SYDVKM come from the germline V gene. J was trimmed by 5 bases and V by 6 bases; bases with no gene match: 4. This CDR3 is built from 14 residues. The CDR3 region has the DNA TGTGCCAGCAGGCAGACAGGGGGAAATGAAAAACTGTTTTTT. It specifies CASRQTGGNEKLFF.

The chain links TRBV29-1 to TRBJ2-7; D gene ambiguous. V was shortened by 5 bases and J by 4 bases, with 15 bases between the two germline ends. Germline CDR1 SQVTM, CDR2 ANQGSEA. The CDR3 is made up of 13 amino acids. This CDR3 is CSVSGPDPYEQYF. For the CDR3, the DNA is TGCAGCGTTTCGGGTCCTGACCCGTACGAGCAGTACTTC.

This CDR3 reads CASSFSLITGELFF. In DNA, the CDR3 is TGTGCCAGCAGCTTTTCACTGATCACCGGGGAGCTGTTTTTT. V and J are TRBV7-8 and TRBJ2-2; no clear D. Germline CDR1 reads SGHVS; CDR2 reads FQNEAQ. Trimming pared 3 bases from V and 4 bases from J, leaving 9 bases between. The CDR3 is made up of 14 amino acids.

The V call is TRBV29-1, the J call TRBJ2-7; 9 positions match TRBD1. This CDR3 contains 14 residues. Germline values: CDR1 SQVTM, CDR2 ANQGSEA. Unmatched junction bases numbered 4, after V lost 0 bases and J lost 4 bases. The CDR3 sequence: CSVEDGQGLYEQYF. CDR3 coding DNA: TGCAGCGTTGAAGATGGACAGGGGTTGTACGAGCAGTACTTC.

The chain recombines TRBV5-1 with TRBJ1-1, with 7 bases that match TRBD1. The V and J ends lost 7 bases and 1 base, in that order; junction bases with no gene match: 4. The CDR3 totals 13 residues. CDR1 SGHRS and CDR2 YFSETQ come from the germline V gene. CDR3 loop: CASRGQPNTEAFF. The DNA for the CDR3 is TGCGCCAGCCGGGGACAGCCGAACACTGAAGCTTTCTTT.

This chain connects TRBV20-1 to TRBJ2-1; TRBD1 matches 9 bases. The CDR3 runs 10 residues. Germline assignment: CDR1 DFQATT and CDR2 SNEGSKA (reference sequence). V dropped 6 bases and J dropped 12; count of bases not matched to a gene: 3. CDR3 DNA: TGCAGTGCGCGGGACAGGGTGCAGTTCTTC. Protein product: CSARDRVQFF.

CDR3 sequence reads: CASSGGGLEAAHEQFF. The CDR3 DNA reads as TGTGCCAGCAGCGGCGGGGGGCTAGAGGCCGCGCATGAGCAGTTCTTC. The chain carries TRBV9 and TRBJ2-1; 8 bases agree with TRBD2. V was pared by 3 bases and J by 8 bases, with 13 bases of the junction left unmatched. The V gene's germline CDR1 is SGDLS and CDR2 YYNGEE. This CDR3 spans 16 amino acids.

The CDR3 region has the DNA TGTGCCAGCAGCTTCAGGGTTGGAGCCAAAAACATTCAGTACTTC. This gives the protein CASSFRVGAKNIQYF. The V gene is TRBV13, the J gene TRBJ2-4, with D perhaps matching TRBD1 (5 bases). The germline V and J ends were trimmed by 3 bases and 0 bases, with 9 bases remaining between them. The CDR3 covers 15 residues. Germline V gene lookup returns CDR1 PRHDT and CDR2 FYEKMQ (reference sequence). The variable domain in full, with the rest retrieved from reference TRBV13 and TRBJ2-4, is AAGVIQSPRHLIKEKRETATLKCYPIPRHDTVYWYQQGPGQDPQFLISFYEKMQSDKGSIPDRFSAQQFSDYHSELNMSSLELGDSALYFCASSFRVGAKNIQYFGAGTRLSVL.

The chain employs TRBV9 and TRBJ1-3; D perhaps matches TRBD1 (5 bases). There are 12 residues in the CDR3. Trimming stripped 3 bases from V and 4 bases from J, with 5 bases between. Germline-derived CDR1 and CDR2 are SGDLS and YYNGEE. The CDR3 region is CASSEGGNTIYF. CDR3 nucleotide sequence: TGTGCCAGCAGCGAGGGGGGAAACACCATATATTTT.

The V gene is TRBV2, the J gene TRBJ2-2, with 7 bases aligning to TRBD2. J gave up 5 bases and V 4 bases, and 7 bases lay outside the gene matches. Germline V CDR1 and CDR2: SNHLY, FYNNEI. This CDR3 spans 15 amino acids. The CDR3 DNA follows: TGTGCCAGCAGTGTCGCACTAGCGAGGACCGGGGAGCTGTTTTTT. This translates into CASSVALARTGELFF.

The CDR3 region has the DNA TGTGCCAGTAGTATTCAGGGGCGGACCGGGGAGCTGTTTTTT. It specifies CASSIQGRTGELFF. The V gene is TRBV19, the J gene TRBJ2-2, with D possibly matching TRBD1 (6 bases). The CDR3 covers 14 residues. Germline CDR1 is LNHDA and CDR2 is SQIVND (reference sequence). V was shortened by 3 bases and J by 5 bases, with 10 bases between the two germline ends.

The rearrangement links TRBV19 to TRBJ1-1; 9 nucleotides agree with TRBD1. V dropped 4 bases and J dropped 4; count of bases not matched to a gene: 4. The CDR3 runs to 14 residues. From germline, CDR1 is LNHDA and CDR2 SQIVND (reference sequence). CDR3 DNA sequence: TGTGCCAGTAGTACTACAGGGGGCCTCACTGAAGCTTTCTTT. This codes for CASSTTGGLTEAFF.

The chain has TRBV6-1 and TRBJ1-2, with D maybe TRBD1 (6 bases). CDR3 size: 12 residues. Between the trimmed V and J ends, which lost 3 bases and 4 bases, there was a span of 6 bases. Per germline, CDR1 MNHNS and CDR2 SASEGT. The CDR3 coding sequence is TGTGCCAGCAGTGAGGGGGCCTATGGCTACACCTTC. It translates to CASSEGAYGYTF.

This chain connects TRBV13 to TRBJ2-1, with TRBD2 matching over 7 bases. The CDR3 covers 14 residues. The V and J ends lost 8 bases and 4 bases, in that order; junction bases with no gene match: 8. Germline-derived CDR1 and CDR2 are PRHDT and FYEKMQ (reference sequence). CDR3 nucleotides: TGTGCCAGCGTCGAGCGGGGTATATACAATGAGCAGTTCTTC. Translation: CASVERGIYNEQFF.

The sample holds one count of this clone. The chain recombines TRBV27 with TRBJ1-4, with TRBD1 matching over 8 bases. Losses at the gene ends were 6 bases for V and 0 bases for J; bases not matched to a gene: 6. CDR1 is MNHEY and CDR2 is SMNVEV in the germline V gene (reference sequence). CDR3 length equals 16 residues. CDR3 bases: TGTGCCAGCAGGCCGGGGACAGGAGCAACTAATGAAAAACTGTTTTTT. It encodes CASRPGTGATNEKLFF.

This chain connects TRBV6-1 to TRBJ2-3, with 11 bases aligning to TRBD2. The CDR3 has 14 amino acids. The trim removed 10 bases at V and 2 bases at J, leaving 5 bases unmatched. CDR1 is MNHNS and CDR2 is SASEGT in the germline V gene. The CDR3 here is CATTTSGNTDTQYF. In DNA, the CDR3 is TGTGCCACCACGACTAGCGGGAACACAGATACGCAGTATTTT.